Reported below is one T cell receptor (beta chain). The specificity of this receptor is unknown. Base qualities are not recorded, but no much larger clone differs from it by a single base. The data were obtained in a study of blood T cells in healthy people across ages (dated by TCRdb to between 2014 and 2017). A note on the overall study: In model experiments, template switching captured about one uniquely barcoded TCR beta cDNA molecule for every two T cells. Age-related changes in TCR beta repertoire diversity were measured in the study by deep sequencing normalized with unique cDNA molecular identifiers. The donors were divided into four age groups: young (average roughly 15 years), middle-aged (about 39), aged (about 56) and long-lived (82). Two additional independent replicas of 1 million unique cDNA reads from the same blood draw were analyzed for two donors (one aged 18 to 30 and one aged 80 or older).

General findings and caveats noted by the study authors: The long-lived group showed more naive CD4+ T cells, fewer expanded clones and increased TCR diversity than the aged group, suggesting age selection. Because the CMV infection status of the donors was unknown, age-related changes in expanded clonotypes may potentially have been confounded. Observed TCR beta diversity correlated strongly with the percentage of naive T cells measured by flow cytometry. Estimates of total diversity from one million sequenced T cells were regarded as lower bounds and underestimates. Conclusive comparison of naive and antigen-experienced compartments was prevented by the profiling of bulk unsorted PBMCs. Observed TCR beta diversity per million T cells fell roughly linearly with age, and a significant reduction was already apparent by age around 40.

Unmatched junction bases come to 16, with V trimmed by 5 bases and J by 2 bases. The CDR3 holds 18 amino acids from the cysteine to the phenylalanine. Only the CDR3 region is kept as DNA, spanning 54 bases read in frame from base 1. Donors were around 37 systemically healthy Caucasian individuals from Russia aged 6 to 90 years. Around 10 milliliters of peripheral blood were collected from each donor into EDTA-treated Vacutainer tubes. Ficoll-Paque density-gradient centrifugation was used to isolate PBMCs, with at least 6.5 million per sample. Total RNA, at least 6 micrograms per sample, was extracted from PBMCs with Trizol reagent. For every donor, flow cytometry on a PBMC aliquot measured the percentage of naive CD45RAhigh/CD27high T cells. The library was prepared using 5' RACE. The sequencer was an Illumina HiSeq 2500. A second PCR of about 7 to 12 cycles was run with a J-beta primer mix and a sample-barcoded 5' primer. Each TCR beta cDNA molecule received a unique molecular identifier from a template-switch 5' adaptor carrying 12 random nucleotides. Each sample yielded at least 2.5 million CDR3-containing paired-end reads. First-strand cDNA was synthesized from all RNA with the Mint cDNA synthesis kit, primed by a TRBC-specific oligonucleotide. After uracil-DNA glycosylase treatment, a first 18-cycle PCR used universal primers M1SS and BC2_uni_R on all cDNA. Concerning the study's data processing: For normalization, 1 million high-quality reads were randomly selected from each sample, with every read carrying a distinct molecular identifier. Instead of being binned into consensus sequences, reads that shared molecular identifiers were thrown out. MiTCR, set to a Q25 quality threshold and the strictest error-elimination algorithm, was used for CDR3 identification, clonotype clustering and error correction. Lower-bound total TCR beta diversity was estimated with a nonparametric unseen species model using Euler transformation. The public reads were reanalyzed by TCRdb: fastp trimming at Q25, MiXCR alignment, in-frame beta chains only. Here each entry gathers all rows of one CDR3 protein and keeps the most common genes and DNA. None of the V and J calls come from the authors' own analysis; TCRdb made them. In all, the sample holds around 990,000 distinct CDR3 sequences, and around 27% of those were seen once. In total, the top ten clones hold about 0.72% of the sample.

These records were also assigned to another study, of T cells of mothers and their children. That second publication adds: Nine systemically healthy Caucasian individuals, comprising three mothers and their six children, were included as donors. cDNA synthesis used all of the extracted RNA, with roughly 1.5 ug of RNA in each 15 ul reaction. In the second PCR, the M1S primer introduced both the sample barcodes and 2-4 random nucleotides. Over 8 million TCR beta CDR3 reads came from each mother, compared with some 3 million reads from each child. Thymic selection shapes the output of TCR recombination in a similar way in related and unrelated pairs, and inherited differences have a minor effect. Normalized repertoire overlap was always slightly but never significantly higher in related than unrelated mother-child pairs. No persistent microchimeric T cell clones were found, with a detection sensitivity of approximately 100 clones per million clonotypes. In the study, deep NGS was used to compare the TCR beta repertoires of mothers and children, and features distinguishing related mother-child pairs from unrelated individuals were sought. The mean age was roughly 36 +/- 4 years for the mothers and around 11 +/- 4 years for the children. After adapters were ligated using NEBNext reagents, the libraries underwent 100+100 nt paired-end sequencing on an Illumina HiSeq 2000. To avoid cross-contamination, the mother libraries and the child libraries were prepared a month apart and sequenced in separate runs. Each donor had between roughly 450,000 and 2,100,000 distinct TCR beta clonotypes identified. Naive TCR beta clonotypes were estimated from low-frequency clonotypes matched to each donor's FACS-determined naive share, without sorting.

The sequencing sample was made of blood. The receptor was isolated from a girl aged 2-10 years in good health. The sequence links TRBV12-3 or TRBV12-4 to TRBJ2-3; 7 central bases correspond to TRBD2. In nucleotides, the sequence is TGTGCCAGCAGTCCCTTTAGCGGGCCTCCAATAGACACAGATACGCAGTATTTT. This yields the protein CASSPFSGPPIDTDTQYF.